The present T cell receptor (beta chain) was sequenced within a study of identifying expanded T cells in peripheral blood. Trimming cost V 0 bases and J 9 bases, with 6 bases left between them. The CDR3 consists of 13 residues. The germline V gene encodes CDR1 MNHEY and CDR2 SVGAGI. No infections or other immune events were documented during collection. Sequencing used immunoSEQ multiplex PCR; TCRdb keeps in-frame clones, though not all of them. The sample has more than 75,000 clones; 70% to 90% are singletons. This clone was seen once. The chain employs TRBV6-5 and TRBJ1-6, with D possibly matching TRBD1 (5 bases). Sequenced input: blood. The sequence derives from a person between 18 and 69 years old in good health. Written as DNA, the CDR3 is TGTGCCAGCAGTTACTCGGACATTTCACCCCTCCACTTT. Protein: CASSYSDISPLHF.